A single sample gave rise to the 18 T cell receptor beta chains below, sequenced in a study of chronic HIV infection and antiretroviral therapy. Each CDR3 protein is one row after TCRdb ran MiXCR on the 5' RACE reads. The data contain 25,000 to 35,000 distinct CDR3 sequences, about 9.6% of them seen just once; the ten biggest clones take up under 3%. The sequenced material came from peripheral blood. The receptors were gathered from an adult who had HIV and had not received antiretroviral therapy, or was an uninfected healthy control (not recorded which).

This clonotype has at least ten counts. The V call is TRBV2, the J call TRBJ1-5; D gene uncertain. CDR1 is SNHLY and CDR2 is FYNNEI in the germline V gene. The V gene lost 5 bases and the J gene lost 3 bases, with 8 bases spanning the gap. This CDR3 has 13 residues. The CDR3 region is CASSFTANQPQHF. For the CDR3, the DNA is TGTGCCAGCAGTTTCACAGCCAATCAGCCCCAGCATTTT. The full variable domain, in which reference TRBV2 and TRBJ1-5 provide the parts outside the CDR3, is EPEVTQTPSHQVTQMGQEVILRCVPISNHLYFYWYRQILGQKVEFLVSFYNNEISEKSEIFDDQFSVERPDGSNFTLKIRSTKLEDSAMYFCASSFTANQPQHFGDGTRLSIL.

The CDR3 coding sequence is TGTGCCATCAGTGACTCTAGAGAACGGGAGCAGTACTTC. It specifies CAISDSREREQYF. The chain has TRBV10-3 and TRBJ2-7; D unresolved. V was pared by 3 bases and J by 7 bases, with 13 bases between. CDR1 is ENHRY, CDR2 SYGVKD, per germline. The CDR3 runs 13 residues.

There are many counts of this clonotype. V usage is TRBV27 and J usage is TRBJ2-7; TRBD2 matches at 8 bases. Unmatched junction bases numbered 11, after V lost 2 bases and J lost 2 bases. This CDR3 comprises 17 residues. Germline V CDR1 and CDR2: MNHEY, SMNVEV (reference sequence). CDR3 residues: CASSLKGLGSGTYEQYF. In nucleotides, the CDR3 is TGTGCCAGCAGTTTAAAGGGGCTTGGTAGCGGGACCTACGAGCAGTACTTC.

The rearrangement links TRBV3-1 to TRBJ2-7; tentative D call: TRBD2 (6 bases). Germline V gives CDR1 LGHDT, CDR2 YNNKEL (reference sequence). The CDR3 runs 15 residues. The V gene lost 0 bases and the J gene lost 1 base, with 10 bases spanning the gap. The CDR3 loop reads CASSQDGGKSYEQYF. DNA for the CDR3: TGTGCCAGCAGCCAAGATGGGGGGAAGTCCTACGAGCAGTACTTC.

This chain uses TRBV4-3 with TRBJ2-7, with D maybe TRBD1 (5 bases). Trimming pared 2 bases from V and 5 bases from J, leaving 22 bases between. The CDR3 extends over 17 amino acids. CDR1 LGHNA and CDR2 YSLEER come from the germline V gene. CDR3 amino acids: CASSQHPHAGPRDEQYF. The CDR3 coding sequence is TGCGCCAGCAGCCAACACCCTCATGCAGGGCCTCGGGACGAGCAGTACTTC.

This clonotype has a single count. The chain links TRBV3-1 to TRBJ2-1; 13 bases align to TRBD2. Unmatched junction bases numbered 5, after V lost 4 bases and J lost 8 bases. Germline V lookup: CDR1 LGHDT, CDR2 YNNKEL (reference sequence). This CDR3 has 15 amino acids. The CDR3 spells CASSPTSGRRYEQFF. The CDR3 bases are TGTGCCAGCAGCCCGACTAGCGGGAGGAGGTATGAGCAGTTCTTC.

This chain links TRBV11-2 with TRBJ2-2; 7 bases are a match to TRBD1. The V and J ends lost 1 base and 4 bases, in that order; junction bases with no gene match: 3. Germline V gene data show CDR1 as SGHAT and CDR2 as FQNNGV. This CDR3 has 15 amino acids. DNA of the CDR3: TGTGCCAGCAGCTTAGGGGCAGGGGGCACCGGGGAGCTGTTTTTT. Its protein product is CASSLGAGGTGELFF.

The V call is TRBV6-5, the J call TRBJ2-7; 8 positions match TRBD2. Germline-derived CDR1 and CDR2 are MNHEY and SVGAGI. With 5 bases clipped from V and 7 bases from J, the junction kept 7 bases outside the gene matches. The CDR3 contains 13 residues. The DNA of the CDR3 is TGTGCCAGCAGTGCCACAACGGGGGGGGAGCAGTACTTC. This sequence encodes CASSATTGGEQYF.

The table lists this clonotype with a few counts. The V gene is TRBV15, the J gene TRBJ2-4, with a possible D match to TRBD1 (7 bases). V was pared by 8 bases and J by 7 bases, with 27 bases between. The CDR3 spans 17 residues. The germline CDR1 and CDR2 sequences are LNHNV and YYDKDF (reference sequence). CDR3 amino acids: CATRGRGALRGVNIQYF. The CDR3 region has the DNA TGTGCCACCCGGGGCAGGGGGGCCCTTCGGGGAGTCAACATTCAGTACTTC.

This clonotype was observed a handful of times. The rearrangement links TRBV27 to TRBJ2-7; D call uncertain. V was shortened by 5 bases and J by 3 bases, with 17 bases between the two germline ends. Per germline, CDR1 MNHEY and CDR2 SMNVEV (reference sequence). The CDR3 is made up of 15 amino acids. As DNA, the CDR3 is TGTGCCAGCAGTCTTTTTGGCTCTTCTTACTACGAGCAGTACTTC. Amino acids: CASSLFGSSYYEQYF.

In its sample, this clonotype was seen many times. CDR3 protein: CASKLGAGQPQHF. The CDR3 nucleotides are TGTGCCAGCAAATTGGGGGCCGGTCAGCCCCAGCATTTT. This rearrangement joins TRBV6-2 or TRBV6-3 to TRBJ1-5; a weak D match, TRBD1 (6 bases). Trimming cost V 7 bases and J 6 bases, with 13 bases left between them. Germline CDR1 reads MNHEY; CDR2 reads SVGEGT. The CDR3 is 13 amino acids.

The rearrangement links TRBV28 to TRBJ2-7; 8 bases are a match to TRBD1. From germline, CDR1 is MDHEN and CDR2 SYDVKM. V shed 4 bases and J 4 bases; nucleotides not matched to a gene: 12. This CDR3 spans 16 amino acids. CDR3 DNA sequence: TGTGCCAGCAGTTATTCATACCGGGACAGGACTTACGAGCAGTACTTC. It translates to CASSYSYRDRTYEQYF.

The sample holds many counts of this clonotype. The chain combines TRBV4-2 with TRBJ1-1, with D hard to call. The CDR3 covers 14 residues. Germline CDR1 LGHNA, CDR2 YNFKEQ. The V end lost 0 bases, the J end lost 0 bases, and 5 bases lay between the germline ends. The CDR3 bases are TGTGCCAGCAGCCAAGAAGAAATGAACACTGAAGCTTTCTTT. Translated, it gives CASSQEEMNTEAFF.

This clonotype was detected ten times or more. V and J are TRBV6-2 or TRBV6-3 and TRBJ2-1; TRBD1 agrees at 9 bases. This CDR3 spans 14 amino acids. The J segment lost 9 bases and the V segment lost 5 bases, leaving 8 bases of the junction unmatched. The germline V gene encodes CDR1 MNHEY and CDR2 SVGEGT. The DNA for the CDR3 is TGTGCCAGCAGTCGCCGCACAGGGGGCGGTGAGCAGTTCTTC. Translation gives CASSRRTGGGEQFF.

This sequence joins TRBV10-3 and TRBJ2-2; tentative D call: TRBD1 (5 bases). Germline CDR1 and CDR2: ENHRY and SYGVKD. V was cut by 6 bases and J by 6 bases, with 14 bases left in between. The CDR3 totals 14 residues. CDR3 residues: CAISSTEKAGELFF. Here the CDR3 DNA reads TGTGCCATCAGCTCGACAGAGAAGGCCGGGGAGCTGTTTTTT.

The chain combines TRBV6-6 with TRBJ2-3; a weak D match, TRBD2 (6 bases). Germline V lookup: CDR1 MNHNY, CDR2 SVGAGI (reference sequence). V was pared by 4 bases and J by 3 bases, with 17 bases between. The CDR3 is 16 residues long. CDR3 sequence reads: CASSLPAGRETDTQYF. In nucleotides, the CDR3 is TGTGCCAGCAGTTTACCGGCGGGAAGGGAAACAGATACGCAGTATTTT.

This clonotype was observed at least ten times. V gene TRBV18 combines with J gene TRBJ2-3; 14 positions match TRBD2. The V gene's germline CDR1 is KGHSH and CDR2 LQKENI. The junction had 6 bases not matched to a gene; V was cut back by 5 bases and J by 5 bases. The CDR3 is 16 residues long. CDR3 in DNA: TGTGCCAGCTCATCCAGACTAGCGGGAGGGCAAGATACGCAGTATTTT. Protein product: CASSSRLAGGQDTQYF.

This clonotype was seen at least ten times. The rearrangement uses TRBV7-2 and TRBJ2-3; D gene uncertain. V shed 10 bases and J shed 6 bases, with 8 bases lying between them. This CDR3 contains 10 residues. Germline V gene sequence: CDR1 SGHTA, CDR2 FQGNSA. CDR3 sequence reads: CAILRDTQYF. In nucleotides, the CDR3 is TGTGCCATTCTCCGGGATACGCAGTATTTT.